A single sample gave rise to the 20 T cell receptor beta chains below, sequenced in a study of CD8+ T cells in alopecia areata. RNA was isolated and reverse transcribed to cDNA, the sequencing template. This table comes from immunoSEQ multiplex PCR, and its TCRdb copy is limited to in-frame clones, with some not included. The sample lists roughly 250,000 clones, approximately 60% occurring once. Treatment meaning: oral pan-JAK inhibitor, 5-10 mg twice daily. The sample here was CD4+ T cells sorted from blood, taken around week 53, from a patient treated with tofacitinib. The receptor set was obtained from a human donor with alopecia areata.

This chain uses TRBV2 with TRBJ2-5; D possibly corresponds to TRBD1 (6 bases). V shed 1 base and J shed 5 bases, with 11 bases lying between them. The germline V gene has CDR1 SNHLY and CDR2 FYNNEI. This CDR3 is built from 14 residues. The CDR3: CASSEDRVWETQYF. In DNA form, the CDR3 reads TGTGCCAGCAGTGAAGACAGGGTGTGGGAGACCCAGTACTTC.

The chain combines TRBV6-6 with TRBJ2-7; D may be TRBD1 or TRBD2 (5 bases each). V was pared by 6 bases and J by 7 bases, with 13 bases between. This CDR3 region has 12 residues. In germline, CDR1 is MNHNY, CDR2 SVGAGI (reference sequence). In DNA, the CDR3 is TGTGCCAGCAGCCGGGGACCCGGTGAGCAGTACTTC. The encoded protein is CASSRGPGEQYF.

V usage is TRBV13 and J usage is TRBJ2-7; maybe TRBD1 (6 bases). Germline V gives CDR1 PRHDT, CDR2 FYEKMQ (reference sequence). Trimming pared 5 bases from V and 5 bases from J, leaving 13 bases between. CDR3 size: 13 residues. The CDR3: CASSPHREHEQYF. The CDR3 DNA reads TGTGCCAGCAGCCCCCACAGGGAACACGAGCAGTACTTC.

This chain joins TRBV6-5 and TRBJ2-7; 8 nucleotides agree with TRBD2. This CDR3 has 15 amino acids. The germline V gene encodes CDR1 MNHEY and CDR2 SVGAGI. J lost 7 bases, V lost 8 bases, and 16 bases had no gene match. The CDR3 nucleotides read TGTGCCAGCGCCAGTTCAGGGACTAGGGAGGATGAGCAGTACTTC. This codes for CASASSGTREDEQYF.

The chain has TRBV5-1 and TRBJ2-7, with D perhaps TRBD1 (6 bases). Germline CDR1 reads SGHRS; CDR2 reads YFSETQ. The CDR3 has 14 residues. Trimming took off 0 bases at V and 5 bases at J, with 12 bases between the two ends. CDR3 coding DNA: TGCGCCAGCAGCTTGGTGGCCAGGGGAAACGAGCAGTACTTC. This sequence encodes CASSLVARGNEQYF. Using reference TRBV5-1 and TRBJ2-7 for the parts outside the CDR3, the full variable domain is KAGVTQTPRYLIKTRGQQVTLSCSPISGHRSVSWYQQTPGQGLQFLFEYFSETQRNKGNFPGRFSGRQFSNSRSEMNVSTLELGDSALYLCASSLVARGNEQYFGPGTRLTVT.

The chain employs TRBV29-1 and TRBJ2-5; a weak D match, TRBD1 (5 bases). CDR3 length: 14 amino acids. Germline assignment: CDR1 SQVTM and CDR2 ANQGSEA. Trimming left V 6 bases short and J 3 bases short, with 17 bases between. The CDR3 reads CSVTGIAAEETQYF. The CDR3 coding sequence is TGCAGCGTAACAGGAATAGCCGCCGAAGAGACCCAGTACTTC. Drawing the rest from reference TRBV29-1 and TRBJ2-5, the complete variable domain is SAVISQKPSRDICQRGTSLTIQCQVDSQVTMMFWYRQQPGQSLTLIATANQGSEATYESGFVIDKFPISRPNLTFSTLTVSNMSPEDSSIYLCSVTGIAAEETQYFGPGTRLLVL.

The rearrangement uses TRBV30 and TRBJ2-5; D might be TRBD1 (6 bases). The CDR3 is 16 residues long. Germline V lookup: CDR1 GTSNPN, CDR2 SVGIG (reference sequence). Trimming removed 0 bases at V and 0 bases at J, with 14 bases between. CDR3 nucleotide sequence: TGTGCCTGGAGTGTACAAGGGGGAACGTACCAAGAGACCCAGTACTTC. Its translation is CAWSVQGGTYQETQYF.

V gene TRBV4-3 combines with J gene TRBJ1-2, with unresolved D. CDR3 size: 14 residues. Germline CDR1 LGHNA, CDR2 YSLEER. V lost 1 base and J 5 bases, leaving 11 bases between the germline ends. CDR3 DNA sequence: TGCGCCAGCAGCCAAGTTGGCCAGACTTATGGCTACACCTTC. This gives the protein CASSQVGQTYGYTF.

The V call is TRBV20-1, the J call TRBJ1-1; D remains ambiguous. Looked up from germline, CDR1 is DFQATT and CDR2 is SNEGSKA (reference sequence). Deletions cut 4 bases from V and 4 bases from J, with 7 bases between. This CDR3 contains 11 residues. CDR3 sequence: CSAKRATEAFF. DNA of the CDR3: TGCAGTGCTAAGAGGGCCACTGAAGCTTTCTTT.

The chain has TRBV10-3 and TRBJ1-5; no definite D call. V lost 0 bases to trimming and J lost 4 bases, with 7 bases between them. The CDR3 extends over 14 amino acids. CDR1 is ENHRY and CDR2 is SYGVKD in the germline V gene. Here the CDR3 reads CAISESVANQPQHF. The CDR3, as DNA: TGTGCCATCAGTGAGTCTGTGGCAAATCAGCCCCAGCATTTT.

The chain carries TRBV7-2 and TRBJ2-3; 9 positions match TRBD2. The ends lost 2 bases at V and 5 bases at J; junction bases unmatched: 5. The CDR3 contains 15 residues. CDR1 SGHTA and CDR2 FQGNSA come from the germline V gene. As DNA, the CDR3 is TGTGCCAGCAGCTTACTAGCGGGGCAGGGAGATACGCAGTATTTT. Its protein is CASSLLAGQGDTQYF.

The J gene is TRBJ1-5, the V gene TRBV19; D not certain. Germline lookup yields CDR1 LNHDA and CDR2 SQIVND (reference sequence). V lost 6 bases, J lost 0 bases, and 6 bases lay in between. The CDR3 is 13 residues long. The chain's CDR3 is CASSDISNQPQHF. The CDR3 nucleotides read TGTGCCAGTAGCGATATTAGCAATCAGCCCCAGCATTTT.

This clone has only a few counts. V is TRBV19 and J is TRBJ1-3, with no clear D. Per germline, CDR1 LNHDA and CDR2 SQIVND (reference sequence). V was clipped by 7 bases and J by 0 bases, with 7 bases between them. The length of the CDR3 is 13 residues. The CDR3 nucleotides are TGTGCCAGTACCCGCCGCTCTGGAAACACCATATATTTT. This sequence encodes CASTRRSGNTIYF.

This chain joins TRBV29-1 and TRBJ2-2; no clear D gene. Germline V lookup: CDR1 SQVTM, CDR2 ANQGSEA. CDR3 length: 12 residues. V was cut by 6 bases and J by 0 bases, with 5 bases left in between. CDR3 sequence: CSVQSNTGELFF. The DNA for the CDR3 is TGCAGCGTCCAATCGAACACCGGGGAGCTGTTTTTT.

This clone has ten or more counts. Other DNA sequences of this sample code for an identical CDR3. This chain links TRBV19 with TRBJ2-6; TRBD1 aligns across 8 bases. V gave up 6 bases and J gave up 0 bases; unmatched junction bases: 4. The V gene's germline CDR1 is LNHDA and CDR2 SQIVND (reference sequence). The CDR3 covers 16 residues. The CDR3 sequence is CASSRGQASGANVLTF. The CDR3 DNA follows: TGTGCCAGTAGCCGGGGACAGGCCTCTGGGGCCAACGTCCTGACTTTC.

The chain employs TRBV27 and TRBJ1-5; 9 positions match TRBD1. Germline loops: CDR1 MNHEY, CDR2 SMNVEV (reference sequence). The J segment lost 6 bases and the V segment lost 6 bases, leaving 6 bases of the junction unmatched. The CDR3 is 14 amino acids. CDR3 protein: CASRSTGGGQPQHF. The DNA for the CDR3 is TGTGCCAGCAGATCGACAGGGGGAGGTCAGCCCCAGCATTTT.

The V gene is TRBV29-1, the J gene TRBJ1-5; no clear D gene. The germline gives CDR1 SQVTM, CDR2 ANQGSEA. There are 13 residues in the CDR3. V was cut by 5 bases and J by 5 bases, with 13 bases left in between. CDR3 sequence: CSVSQGIYQPQHF. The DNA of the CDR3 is TGCAGCGTTAGTCAAGGGATATATCAGCCCCAGCATTTT. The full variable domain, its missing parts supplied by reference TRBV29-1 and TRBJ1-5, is SAVISQKPSRDICQRGTSLTIQCQVDSQVTMMFWYRQQPGQSLTLIATANQGSEATYESGFVIDKFPISRPNLTFSTLTVSNMSPEDSSIYLCSVSQGIYQPQHFGDGTRLSIL.

The CDR3 is CAWRRVTDTQYF. For the CDR3, the DNA is TGTGCCTGGAGACGGGTTACCGATACGCAGTATTTT. The rearrangement links TRBV30 to TRBJ2-3, with D uncertain. This CDR3 comprises 12 residues. Trimming shortened V by 3 bases and J by 6 bases, and 10 bases separated the two germline ends. The germline CDR1 and CDR2 sequences are GTSNPN and SVGIG (reference sequence). The whole variable domain, filled in from reference TRBV30 and TRBJ2-3, reads SQTIHQWPATLVQPVGSPLSLECTVEGTSNPNLYWYRQAAGRGLQLLFYSVGIGQISSEVPQNLSASRPQDRQFILSSKKLLLSDSGFYLCAWRRVTDTQYFGPGTRLTVL.

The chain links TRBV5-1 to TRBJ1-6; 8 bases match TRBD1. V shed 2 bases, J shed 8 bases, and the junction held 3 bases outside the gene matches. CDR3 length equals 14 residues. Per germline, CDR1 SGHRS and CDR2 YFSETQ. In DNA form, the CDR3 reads TGCGCCAGCAGCTTCGACAGGGGTCATTCACCCCTCCACTTT. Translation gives CASSFDRGHSPLHF.

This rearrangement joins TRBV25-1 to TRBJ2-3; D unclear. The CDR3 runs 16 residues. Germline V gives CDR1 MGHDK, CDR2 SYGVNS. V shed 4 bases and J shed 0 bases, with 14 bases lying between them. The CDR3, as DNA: TGTGCCAGCAGTGGACCGGACCCCCGGAGCACAGATACGCAGTATTTT. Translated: CASSGPDPRSTDTQYF.